Below, 16 T cell receptor beta chains from the same sample are listed, as sequenced in a study of T cell repertoires in cytomegalovirus infection. TCRdb reanalysed the reads using MiXCR and keeps one entry per CDR3 protein. The table records fewer than 250,000 distinct CDR3 sequences, more than 9% of them present only once. Sequences were obtained from PBMCs. Receptors were obtained from a human donor in good health (CMV status not recorded). Some clones in this sample may be carry-over from other donors' samples.

This clonotype was seen at least ten times. This chain uses TRBV7-9 with TRBJ2-1; D tentatively fits TRBD1 or TRBD2 (6 bases each). Trimming cost V 4 bases and J 5 bases, with 9 bases left between them. This CDR3 is built from 13 residues. CDR1 SEHNR and CDR2 FQNEAQ come from the germline V gene (reference sequence). The CDR3, as DNA: TGTGCCAGCAGCTCGGGGGCAAACAATGAGCAGTTCTTC. This translates into CASSSGANNEQFF.

The gene calls are TRBV5-1 and TRBJ1-1; no reliable D call. Trimming left V 0 bases short and J 4 bases short, with 10 bases between. The germline gives CDR1 SGHRS, CDR2 YFSETQ. This CDR3 spans 14 amino acids. CDR3: CASSLEVSSTEAFF. The CDR3 nucleotides are TGCGCCAGCAGCTTGGAGGTCTCGAGCACTGAAGCTTTCTTT.

The chain carries TRBV5-4 and TRBJ2-7, with TRBD1 matching over 7 bases. The CDR3 extends over 15 amino acids. Germline loops: CDR1 SGHNT, CDR2 YYREEE (reference sequence). V was pared by 4 bases and J by 1 base, with 8 bases of the junction left unmatched. In DNA, the CDR3 is TGTGCCAGCAGCCGAGGGGGCCACGGTTCCTACGAGCAGTACTTC. This gives the protein CASSRGGHGSYEQYF.

This clonotype showed up many times. The CDR3 protein is CASRLGGENQPQHF. The CDR3, as DNA: TGTGCCAGCAGATTGGGGGGGGAAAATCAGCCCCAGCATTTT. The chain links TRBV6-1 to TRBJ1-5, with a possible D match to TRBD1 (5 bases). In germline, CDR1 is MNHNS, CDR2 SASEGT. CDR3 length: 14 amino acids. V was clipped by 6 bases and J by 4 bases, with 13 bases between them.

This clonotype was seen only a few times. The chain employs TRBV28 and TRBJ1-4; a possible D gene is TRBD1 (5 bases). The CDR3 contains 14 residues. Trimming stripped 5 bases from V and 5 bases from J, with 12 bases between. Germline assignment: CDR1 MDHEN and CDR2 SYDVKM. CDR3: CASSETALNEKLFF. In nucleotides, the CDR3 is TGTGCCAGCAGTGAGACAGCCCTAAATGAAAAACTGTTTTTT.

The chain carries TRBV20-1 and TRBJ2-7, with 7 bases matching TRBD1. With 3 bases clipped from V and 2 bases from J, the junction kept 10 bases outside the gene matches. CDR3 length: 15 residues. The germline CDR1 and CDR2 sequences are DFQATT and SNEGSKA (reference sequence). The CDR3 bases are TGCAGTGCTAGTCTTCCCCGGACAGGCACCTACGAGCAGTACTTC. Protein product: CSASLPRTGTYEQYF.

As to this clonotype: At one boundary the junction diverges from the germline segment, which might be a read error. The V gene is TRBV7-2, the J gene TRBJ2-1, with 11 bases lining up with TRBD1. The CDR3 sequence is 14 residues long. Germline-derived CDR1 and CDR2 are SGHTA and FQGNSA. CDR3 protein: CDSSSGQGADEQFF. DNA of the CDR3: TGTGACAGCAGCTCCGGACAGGGGGCCGATGAGCAGTTCTTC.

There are many counts of this clonotype. The chain couples TRBV12-3 or TRBV12-4 to TRBJ2-5, with D possibly TRBD1 on 6 matching bases. The CDR3 consists of 15 residues. V lost 2 bases and J 5 bases, leaving 15 bases between the germline ends. The CDR3 DNA reads TGTGCCAGCAGTTTACTAAGTCAGGGGTACGAGACCCAGTACTTC. Translation gives CASSLLSQGYETQYF.

The CDR3 loop is CASSNRGWTEAFF. CDR3 nucleotides: TGTGCCAGCAGTAACAGGGGATGGACTGAAGCTTTCTTT. This chain joins TRBV27 and TRBJ1-1; 7 nucleotides agree with TRBD1. CDR3 length equals 13 residues. V gave up 5 bases and J gave up 5 bases; unmatched junction bases: 5. Germline V lookup: CDR1 MNHEY, CDR2 SMNVEV (reference sequence).

This clonotype was recorded at least ten times. This chain joins TRBV5-6 and TRBJ1-4, with D hard to call. Germline V CDR1 and CDR2: SGHDT, YYEEEE. V lost 2 bases to trimming and J lost 7 bases, with 9 bases between them. The CDR3 runs to 13 residues. This CDR3 reads CASSFYSVEKLFF. In DNA form, the CDR3 reads TGTGCCAGCAGCTTCTACTCCGTTGAAAAACTGTTTTTT.

This clonotype was detected once. A much larger clone lies a single base off, so this may be a read error. The chain carries TRBV6-2 or TRBV6-3 and TRBJ1-5; 8 bases are shared with TRBD1. CDR1 is MNHEY, CDR2 SVGEGT, per germline. With 3 bases clipped from V and 6 bases from J, the junction kept 10 bases outside the gene matches. The CDR3 spans 16 residues. This chain's CDR3 is CASSYARAGGGQPQHF. Written as DNA, the CDR3 is TGTGCCAGCAGTTATGCCAGGGCAGGGGGCGGTCAGCCCCAGCATTTT.

This clonotype was observed at least ten times. The rearrangement links TRBV25-1 to TRBJ2-7, with 11 bases that match TRBD1. Germline V gene data show CDR1 as MGHDK and CDR2 as SYGVNS. CDR3 length: 13 residues. V trimming: 6 bases; J trimming: 3 bases; junction bases outside the gene matches: 1. The DNA of the CDR3 is TGTGCCAGCAGGGGACAGGGGGTCTACGAGCAGTACTTC. Protein: CASRGQGVYEQYF.

This chain uses TRBV6-2 or TRBV6-3 with TRBJ2-3, with a tentative D call TRBD2 (6 bases). From germline, CDR1 is MNHEY and CDR2 SVGEGT. The CDR3 loop spans 16 amino acids. Trimming removed 4 bases at V and 5 bases at J, with 19 bases between. In nucleotides, the CDR3 is TGTGCCAGCAGTTCCCAACCTATGCGGGGCAGAGATACGCAGTATTTT. The encoded protein is CASSSQPMRGRDTQYF.

The chain employs TRBV5-1 and TRBJ1-2; TRBD1 matches at 9 bases. Per the germline V gene, CDR1 is SGHRS and CDR2 is YFSETQ. V shed 3 bases and J 3 bases; nucleotides not matched to a gene: 3. This CDR3 region has 14 residues. The CDR3 protein is CASSSDRGDYGYTF. In nucleotides, the CDR3 is TGCGCCAGCAGCTCGGACAGGGGCGACTATGGCTACACCTTC.

The chain links TRBV4-3 to TRBJ2-7, with a weak D call TRBD2 (6 bases). The CDR3 has 15 residues. V lost 4 bases and J lost 6, with 19 bases in between. The germline gives CDR1 LGHNA, CDR2 YSLEER. Here the CDR3 reads CASSPDPTSRFEQYF. The CDR3 region has the DNA TGCGCCAGCAGCCCAGACCCCACTAGCAGATTCGAGCAGTACTTC.

This clonotype occurred many times. The chain carries TRBV7-2 and TRBJ1-2; possibly TRBD1 for D (5 bases). V was pared by 5 bases and J by 3 bases, with 13 bases between. The CDR3 has 14 amino acids. The V gene's germline CDR1 is SGHTA and CDR2 FQGNSA. The CDR3 loop reads CASSQGAQYYGYTF. Here the CDR3 DNA reads TGTGCCAGCAGCCAAGGGGCTCAATACTATGGCTACACCTTC.